The clone carrying this T cell receptor beta chain was seen a few times. This sample stems from a study of blood T cell repertoires in COVID-19. As for the study in general: Acute and convalescent COVID-19 specimens originated in the United States, Italy and Spain. The cDNA or gDNA used as material had been derived from T cells, B-cell-depleted T cells, or PBMCs.

The V end was cut by 2 bases, the J end by 10 bases, with 9 bases between. The CDR3 has 13 amino acids. In the original analysis: Reference gene primer amplification yielded estimated nucleated cell counts. The table came from immunoSEQ multiplex PCR; TCRdb's copy has only in-frame clones and leaves some out. V and J calls plus clone size are reproduced from that table; the DNA served to infer D and trimming. This sample has about 280,000 clones; approximately 83% occur once, and the top ten carry roughly 9.4%. The specimen sequenced was peripheral blood. This clonotype originated in a woman aged 45 to 65 who had recovered from COVID-19. The rearrangement uses TRBV12-3 or TRBV12-4 and TRBJ1-6; no clear D gene. For the CDR3, the DNA is TGTGCCAGCAGTTTAACTTCTCGATCACCCCTCCACTTT. It codes for CASSLTSRSPLHF.